The T cell receptor beta chain under discussion was sequenced for a study of beta chain features in type 1 diabetes. Each of the CD4+ naive, central memory, regulatory and stem cell-like memory populations was sorted via CD45RO/CCR7/CD25/CD127/CD95/CD27. Study results and caveats: People with Type 1 diabetes carried modestly yet significantly shorter TCRB CDR3s in all four CD4+ subsets.

Of the isolated RNA, all was reverse transcribed, and so the sequenced material was expressed TCRB transcripts. The repertoire was sequenced with immunoSEQ multiplex PCR; TCRdb's copy has only in-frame clones and lacks some. The sample contains more than 250,000 clones, around 16% of which appear only once. In this sample, this clone turned up a few times. Its antigen is unidentified. This TCR was recovered from a man aged 18-30 years with type 1 diabetes. Specimen: naive CD4+ T cells from blood.

Written as DNA, the CDR3 is TGTGCCAGCAGCAAAGGCCGGGGGGGCCCCTACGAGCAGTACTTC. This translates into CASSKGRGGPYEQYF. The V gene is TRBV21-1, the J gene TRBJ2-7; TRBD2 was called by the table and not checked on the DNA. TRBV21-1 is a pseudogene. CDR3 length equals 15 residues.